Described below is a single T cell receptor (beta chain) sequence and its context. The antigen is not known. The V and J ends lost 8 bases and 0 bases respectively, with 14 bases between them. The germline gives CDR1 SGHAT, CDR2 FQDESV (reference sequence). The CDR3 has 14 residues. Primers used in a second PCR of roughly 6 to 11 cycles were a sample-barcoded 5' primer and a J-beta primer mix. TCRdb reprocessed the 5' RACE reads with MiXCR, giving one entry per CDR3 protein. The data show about 1,500,000 distinct CDR3 sequences, roughly 40% seen once. This sample stems from a study of blood T cells in healthy people across ages. Overall study context: T cells yielded about one barcoded beta molecule per two cells through template switching. Study findings and constraints: From one million sequenced T cells, diversity estimates were lower bounds. Observed TCR beta diversity per million T cells went down as age went up. This fall followed a roughly linear course with age. A conclusive naive versus antigen-experienced comparison was prevented by the unsorted PBMCs.

Sequenced input: blood. The chain carries TRBV11-1 and TRBJ2-7, with D possibly matching TRBD2 (6 bases). This clonotype was obtained from a woman aged 18-29 years in good health. CDR3 region: CASRSRDFSYEQYF. The CDR3 DNA follows: TGTGCCAGCCGATCAAGGGACTTCTCCTACGAGCAGTACTTC.